The T cell receptor (beta chain) described here comes from a study of blood T cell repertoires in COVID-19. The wider study: The United States, Italy and Spain supplied acute and convalescent COVID-19 samples. The cDNA or gDNA used as material had been derived from T cells, B-cell-depleted T cells, or PBMCs.

In the authors' methods: Amplification from reference gene primers served as the basis for estimated nucleated cell counts. TCRdb's copy holds only in-frame clones and misses some; the assay was immunoSEQ multiplex PCR. V, J and clone size are taken as reported in that table, and D and trimming were inferred from the DNA itself. The table lists 140,000 or so clones, 85% to 90% of them singletons. Germline-derived CDR1 and CDR2 are SGHNT and YYREEE (reference sequence). The germline V and J ends were trimmed by 4 bases and 6 bases, with 20 bases remaining between them. CDR3 length equals 15 residues. The receptor comes from a woman between 45 and 60 years old with active or convalescent COVID-19. The sample comprised peripheral blood. The rearrangement links TRBV5-4 to TRBJ2-7, with D perhaps TRBD2 (6 bases). The CDR3: CASSLDPRRDREQYF. For the CDR3, the DNA is TGTGCCAGCAGCCTGGACCCCCGGCGGGACCGCGAGCAGTACTTC.